The 4 T cell receptor beta chains below all came from one sample that was sequenced in a study of CD8+ T cells in alopecia areata. Once RNA had been extracted, it was reverse transcribed into cDNA to act as the sequencing template. Profiled with immunoSEQ multiplex PCR; TCRdb holds only in-frame clones, not every one. Among about 180,000 clones listed, approximately 62% were seen once. The sample in question was CD4+ T cells sorted from blood, obtained at week 0. All receptors derive from a human donor with alopecia areata.

The gene calls are TRBV4-3 and TRBJ2-2; TRBD1 aligns across 7 bases. Germline lookup yields CDR1 LGHNA and CDR2 YSLEER. The trim removed 4 bases at V and 6 bases at J, leaving 2 bases unmatched. The CDR3 has 13 amino acids. The CDR3 spells CASSRQGAGELFF. The DNA for the CDR3 is TGCGCCAGCAGCCGACAGGGTGCCGGGGAGCTGTTTTTT.

This clone was detected ten times or more. V is TRBV25-1 and J is TRBJ2-2; D is perhaps TRBD2 (6 bases). Germline CDR1 is MGHDK and CDR2 is SYGVNS. V lost 2 bases to trimming and J lost 6 bases, with 7 bases between them. The CDR3 extends over 13 amino acids. The CDR3 reads CASSEAGPGELFF. CDR3 DNA sequence: TGTGCCAGCAGTGAAGCGGGGCCCGGGGAGCTGTTTTTT.

The chain couples TRBV2 to TRBJ2-4; TRBD1 agrees at 7 bases. Germline loops: CDR1 SNHLY, CDR2 FYNNEI. The trim removed 3 bases at V and 7 bases at J, leaving 6 bases unmatched. The CDR3 loop spans 14 amino acids. CDR3 DNA sequence: TGTGCCAGCAGTGAGACAGGGTTTGATAACATTCAGTACTTC. Translating it yields CASSETGFDNIQYF.

The chain employs TRBV30 and TRBJ2-1, with TRBD2 matching over 8 bases. The CDR3 sequence is 14 residues long. V shed 4 bases, J shed 0 bases, and the junction held 2 bases outside the gene matches. Germline loops: CDR1 GTSNPN, CDR2 SVGIG (reference sequence). The CDR3 region has the DNA TGTGCCTGGACAGCGGGGGCCTCCTACAATGAGCAGTTCTTC. The encoded protein is CAWTAGASYNEQFF.